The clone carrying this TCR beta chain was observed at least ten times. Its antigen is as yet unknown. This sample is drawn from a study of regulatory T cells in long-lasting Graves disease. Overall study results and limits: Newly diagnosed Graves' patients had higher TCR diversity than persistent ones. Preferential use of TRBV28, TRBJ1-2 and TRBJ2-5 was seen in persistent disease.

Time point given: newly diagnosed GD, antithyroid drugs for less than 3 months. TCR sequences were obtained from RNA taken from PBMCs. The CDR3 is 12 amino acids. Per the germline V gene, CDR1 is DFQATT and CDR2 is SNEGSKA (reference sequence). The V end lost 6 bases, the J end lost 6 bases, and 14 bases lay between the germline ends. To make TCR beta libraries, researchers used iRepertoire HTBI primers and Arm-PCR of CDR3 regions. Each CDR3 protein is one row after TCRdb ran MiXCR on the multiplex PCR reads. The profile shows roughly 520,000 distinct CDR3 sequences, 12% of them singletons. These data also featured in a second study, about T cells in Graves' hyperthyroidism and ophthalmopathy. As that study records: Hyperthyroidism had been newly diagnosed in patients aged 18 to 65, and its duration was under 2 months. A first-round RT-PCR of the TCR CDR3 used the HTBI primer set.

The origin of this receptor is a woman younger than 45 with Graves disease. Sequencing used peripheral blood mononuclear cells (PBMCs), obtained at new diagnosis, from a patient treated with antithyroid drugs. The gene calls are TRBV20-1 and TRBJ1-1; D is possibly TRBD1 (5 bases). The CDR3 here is CSAGRQLAEAFF. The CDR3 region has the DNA TGCAGTGCCGGGCGACAGTTAGCTGAAGCTTTCTTT.